The 18 T cell receptor beta chains in this list originate from one sample, sequenced in a study of cytotoxic CD8 clonotypes in ibrutinib-treated CLL. Method: immunoSEQ multiplex PCR; TCRdb's copy keeps in-frame clones and lacks some. This repertoire shows around 200,000 clones, 70% found once; its top ten account for about 6%. This specimen consisted of PBMCs, obtained after 12 months of ibrutinib treatment. These TCRs come from a human donor with chronic lymphocytic leukemia.

The rearrangement joins TRBV6-5 to TRBJ1-4, with TRBD1 as a possible D gene (6 bases). The CDR3 is 13 amino acids. Trimming cost V 8 bases and J 5 bases, with 12 bases left between them. Germline V gives CDR1 MNHEY, CDR2 SVGAGI. CDR3 in DNA: TGTGCCAGCGGGCGAACAGGGAATGAAAAACTGTTTTTT. Translation: CASGRTGNEKLFF.

The V call is TRBV28, the J call TRBJ1-5; 7 positions agree with TRBD1. CDR1 and CDR2 from the germline V gene are MDHEN and SYDVKM. V lost 2 bases, J lost 0 bases, and 4 bases stayed unmatched. The CDR3 is 16 amino acids. The CDR3 loop is CASSLAQGTSNQPQHF. CDR3 sequence (DNA): TGTGCCAGCAGTTTAGCACAGGGGACTAGCAATCAGCCCCAGCATTTT.

This CDR3 reads CASSPSYEQYF. As DNA, the CDR3 is TGTGCCAGCAGTCCCTCCTACGAGCAGTACTTC. V is TRBV2 and J is TRBJ2-7; D remains ambiguous. CDR1 and CDR2 from the germline V gene are SNHLY and FYNNEI. The CDR3 is 11 residues long. V lost 5 bases to trimming and J lost 0 bases, with 2 bases between them. The variable domain in full, completed from reference TRBV2 and TRBJ2-7, reads EPEVTQTPSHQVTQMGQEVILRCVPISNHLYFYWYRQILGQKVEFLVSFYNNEISEKSEIFDDQFSVERPDGSNFTLKIRSTKLEDSAMYFCASSPSYEQYFGPGTRLTVT.

At least ten counts were recorded for this clone. V usage is TRBV2 and J usage is TRBJ1-2; the D is unclear. V shed 1 base and J shed 5 bases, with 5 bases lying between them. Germline lookup yields CDR1 SNHLY and CDR2 FYNNEI. This CDR3 comprises 12 residues. CDR3 region: CASSEGRYGYTF. DNA of the CDR3: TGTGCCAGCAGTGAAGGACGTTATGGCTACACCTTC.

Only a few counts were recorded for this clone. The chain links TRBV7-6 to TRBJ1-5, with D possibly TRBD1 on 6 matching bases. Trimming left V 4 bases short and J 0 bases short, with 10 bases between. Germline CDR1 SGHVS, CDR2 FNYEAQ. The CDR3 is 15 amino acids. CDR3 sequence: CASSSTGNSNQPQHF. The CDR3 DNA follows: TGTGCCAGCAGCTCAACAGGGAATAGCAATCAGCCCCAGCATTTT.

The V call is TRBV11-1, the J call TRBJ1-2, with D perhaps TRBD1 (5 bases). Germline CDR1 is SGHAT and CDR2 is FQDESV (reference sequence). With 5 bases removed from V and 4 bases from J, the gap between germline ends came to 14 bases. This CDR3 is 14 amino acids long. The DNA of the CDR3 is TGTGCCAGCAGCCGCGGCGACGGGGGCTATGGCTACACCTTC. Its translation is CASSRGDGGYGYTF.

This clone was seen a handful of times. The chain uses TRBV18 and TRBJ2-5; 7 nucleotides line up with TRBD1. This CDR3 spans 12 amino acids. The J segment lost 8 bases and the V segment lost 2 bases, leaving 2 bases of the junction unmatched. Germline CDR1 is KGHSH and CDR2 is LQKENI. The CDR3 sequence is CASSPEGATQYF. CDR3 bases: TGTGCCAGCTCACCAGAGGGGGCCACCCAGTACTTC. The variable domain in full, with the rest retrieved from reference TRBV18 and TRBJ2-5, is NAGVMQNPRHLVRRRGQEARLRCSPMKGHSHVYWYRQLPEEGLKFMVYLQKENIIDESGMPKERFSAEFPKEGPSILRIQQVVRGDSAAYFCASSPEGATQYFGPGTRLLVL.

This clone was counted only a few times. This sequence joins TRBV18 and TRBJ1-2; D call uncertain. Trimming took 2 bases from V and 5 from J, leaving 15 bases between them. Germline V gene sequence: CDR1 KGHSH, CDR2 LQKENI. The CDR3 is made up of 15 amino acids. The DNA of the CDR3 is TGTGCCAGCTCACCAGTTGAAATGAGGTTTTATGGCTACACCTTC. Its protein is CASSPVEMRFYGYTF.

The genes are TRBV30 and TRBJ1-3; no reliable D call. In germline, CDR1 is GTSNPN, CDR2 SVGIG (reference sequence). The CDR3 runs to 13 residues. V was trimmed by 0 bases and J by 0 bases, leaving 3 bases between them. The CDR3 sequence is CAWSVNSGNTIYF. The DNA of the CDR3 is TGTGCCTGGAGTGTAAACTCTGGAAACACCATATATTTT.

In this sample, this clone turned up a few times. The chain couples TRBV6-5 to TRBJ2-1, with TRBD1 matching over 9 bases. The CDR3 runs to 16 residues. V trimming: 4 bases; J trimming: 9 bases; junction bases outside the gene matches: 13. The germline V gene encodes CDR1 MNHEY and CDR2 SVGAGI. CDR3: CASSSQSGTGKGEQFF. The CDR3 bases are TGTGCCAGCAGTTCCCAAAGCGGGACAGGGAAAGGTGAGCAGTTCTTC.

The chain is built from TRBV29-1 and TRBJ2-5, with TRBD2 as a possible D gene (6 bases). V was cut by 0 bases and J by 4 bases, with 18 bases left in between. Germline assignment: CDR1 SQVTM and CDR2 ANQGSEA. This CDR3 is built from 16 residues. For the CDR3, the DNA is TGCAGCGTTGAAGACACGGGGAGCGGGTTGAGAGAGACCCAGTACTTC. Translated: CSVEDTGSGLRETQYF. The full variable domain, completed using reference TRBV29-1 and TRBJ2-5, is SAVISQKPSRDICQRGTSLTIQCQVDSQVTMMFWYRQQPGQSLTLIATANQGSEATYESGFVIDKFPISRPNLTFSTLTVSNMSPEDSSIYLCSVEDTGSGLRETQYFGPGTRLLVL.

V and J are TRBV5-1 and TRBJ1-1; 8 positions agree with TRBD1. The V gene end was trimmed by 2 bases and the J gene end by 5 bases; junction bases not matched to a gene: 5. The CDR3 length is 14 residues. Germline V gene data show CDR1 as SGHRS and CDR2 as YFSETQ. The CDR3 sequence: CASSFGQGRTEAFF. The CDR3 DNA reads TGCGCCAGCAGCTTCGGACAGGGCCGAACTGAAGCTTTCTTT.

This chain uses TRBV14 with TRBJ2-7, with D perhaps matching TRBD1 (5 bases). CDR1 and CDR2 from the germline V gene are SGHDN and FVKESK. Trimming stripped 1 base from V and 2 bases from J, with 12 bases between. There are 15 residues in the CDR3. The CDR3 sequence: CASSQGQGITYEQYF. CDR3 DNA: TGTGCCAGCAGCCAAGGGCAGGGTATCACCTACGAGCAGTACTTC.

This clone was observed a handful of times. This chain uses TRBV7-3 with TRBJ2-2; 15 nucleotides line up with TRBD2. Trimming cost V 3 bases and J 7 bases; bases outside gene matches: 3. This CDR3 spans 16 amino acids. Per the germline V gene, CDR1 is SGHTA and CDR2 is FQGTGA. The CDR3 DNA reads TGTGCCAGCAGCTTGGGACTAGCGGGAGGCGGCGGGGAGCTGTTTTTT. Its protein product is CASSLGLAGGGGELFF. Together with reference TRBV7-3 and TRBJ2-2, the CDR3 gives the full variable domain: GAGVSQTPSNKVTEKGKYVELRCDPISGHTALYWYRQSLGQGPEFLIYFQGTGAADDSGLPNDRFFAVRPEGSVSTLKIQRTERGDSAVYLCASSLGLAGGGGELFFGEGSRLTVL.

The chain carries TRBV6-5 and TRBJ2-7, with D tentatively TRBD1 (5 bases). Trimming took off 0 bases at V and 0 bases at J, with 9 bases between the two ends. The length of the CDR3 is 15 residues. Germline V gives CDR1 MNHEY, CDR2 SVGAGI. The CDR3 DNA follows: TGTGCCAGCAGTTACTCTTACAGGAACTCCTACGAGCAGTACTTC. Translated: CASSYSYRNSYEQYF.

This chain joins TRBV6-6 and TRBJ2-7, with D tentatively TRBD2 (6 bases). Germline V gene lookup returns CDR1 MNHNY and CDR2 SVGAGI (reference sequence). Deletions cut 7 bases from V and 2 bases from J, with 12 bases between. The CDR3 is 13 residues long. CDR3 DNA sequence: TGTGCCAGCAATAAGGAGGGAGCCTACGAGCAGTACTTC. Its translation is CASNKEGAYEQYF.

The chain is built from TRBV7-2 and TRBJ2-5, with no clear D. V gave up 3 bases and J gave up 0 bases, with 5 bases separating them. Germline V lookup: CDR1 SGHTA, CDR2 FQGNSA. The CDR3 is 13 amino acids. This chain's CDR3 is CASSLPYQETQYF. As DNA, the CDR3 is TGTGCCAGCAGCTTGCCCTACCAAGAGACCCAGTACTTC.

This chain joins TRBV7-2 and TRBJ2-4; D is unresolved. Germline V CDR1 and CDR2: SGHTA, FQGNSA. This CDR3 region has 14 residues. V gave up 1 base and J gave up 4 bases, with 8 bases separating them. CDR3 DNA: TGTGCCAGCAGCTTAGTCGTCCAGAAAAACATTCAGTACTTC. Translation: CASSLVVQKNIQYF.